What follows are 18 T cell receptor beta chains derived from one specimen sequenced in a study of cytomegalovirus exposure and HLA in healthy donors (dated by TCRdb to 2017 to 2019). The library was generated by the immunoSEQ multiplex PCR assay. For the multiplex PCR, a mixture combining 60 forward primers for TCR Vbeta segments and 13 reverse primers for TCR Jbeta segments was used. TCRdb holds this immuneACCESS table with in-frame rearrangements only. Some clones are missing; in checked studies, unresolved V genes explain under half, and the rest has no known cause. Here the sample has about 120,000 clones; roughly 80% occur a single time. The ten largest make up more than 1% of the sample. Material for sequencing was PBMCs. The source of these receptors is a female donor in good health and CMV-seronegative.

The chain employs TRBV12-5 and TRBJ2-5, with 9 bases lining up with TRBD2. The CDR3 spans 16 residues. V was clipped by 2 bases and J by 5 bases; unmatched bases: 9. Germline CDR1 and CDR2: LGHNT and FRNRAP. As DNA, the CDR3 is TGTGCTAGTGGTTTGTCGGGTAGCGGGAGTGGCGAGACCCAGTACTTC. Amino acid sequence: CASGLSGSGSGETQYF.

V and J are TRBV4-2 and TRBJ1-1; 9 bases match TRBD1. The CDR3 spans 15 residues. Germline V gene lookup returns CDR1 LGHNA and CDR2 YNFKEQ. With V trimmed by 3 bases and J by 6 bases, 8 bases remained unmatched. CDR3 amino acids: CASSQKGQGSAEAFF. CDR3 sequence (DNA): TGTGCCAGCAGCCAGAAAGGACAGGGGAGCGCTGAAGCTTTCTTT.

CDR3 in DNA: TGTGCCAGCAGGCCCGGCTCCTACGAGCAGTACTTC. As protein: CASRPGSYEQYF. This sequence joins TRBV6-1 and TRBJ2-7; D not certain. V lost 6 bases and J lost 0, with 6 bases in between. The germline gives CDR1 MNHNS, CDR2 SASEGT. The CDR3 is made up of 12 amino acids.

The CDR3 sequence: CASSERGSGGEGTQYF. The CDR3, as DNA: TGTGCCAGCAGTGAAAGGGGTAGCGGGGGTGAAGGGACCCAGTACTTC. The chain is built from TRBV2 and TRBJ2-5; TRBD2 aligns across 9 bases. The CDR3 has 16 residues. Germline CDR1 is SNHLY and CDR2 is FYNNEI. Trimming cost V 2 bases and J 7 bases; bases outside gene matches: 11. The full variable domain, completed using reference TRBV2 and TRBJ2-5, is EPEVTQTPSHQVTQMGQEVILRCVPISNHLYFYWYRQILGQKVEFLVSFYNNEISEKSEIFDDQFSVERPDGSNFTLKIRSTKLEDSAMYFCASSERGSGGEGTQYFGPGTRLLVL.

The chain joins TRBV10-3 to TRBJ2-6; D possibly corresponds to TRBD1 (7 bases). Trimming pared 1 base from V and 2 bases from J, leaving 21 bases between. The CDR3 totals 20 residues. Germline CDR1 ENHRY, CDR2 SYGVKD. Written as DNA, the CDR3 is TGTGCCATCAGTGAGTTTTTGGGACAGACGCGGGGTGCTGGGGCCAACGTCCTGACTTTC. Translated: CAISEFLGQTRGAGANVLTF.

V is TRBV6-5 and J is TRBJ1-2; 8 bases are a match to TRBD1. The CDR3 is made up of 13 amino acids. The V gene end was trimmed by 8 bases and the J gene end by 4 bases; junction bases not matched to a gene: 6. Germline V gene data show CDR1 as MNHEY and CDR2 as SVGAGI. The CDR3 spells CASGRTGGYGYTF. The CDR3 DNA follows: TGTGCCAGCGGACGTACAGGGGGCTATGGCTACACCTTC.

The chain is built from TRBV7-3 and TRBJ2-5, with 12 positions matching TRBD2. Unmatched junction bases numbered 12, after V lost 5 bases and J lost 2 bases. The CDR3 is made up of 18 amino acids. Germline V gives CDR1 SGHTA, CDR2 FQGTGA. CDR3 coding DNA: TGTGCCAGCAGCCCCGGGGGTCTAGCGGGAGGGCGACAAGAGACCCAGTACTTC. As protein: CASSPGGLAGGRQETQYF. The entire variable domain, with the rest obtained from reference TRBV7-3 and TRBJ2-5, is as follows: GAGVSQTPSNKVTEKGKYVELRCDPISGHTALYWYRQSLGQGPEFLIYFQGTGAADDSGLPNDRFFAVRPEGSVSTLKIQRTERGDSAVYLCASSPGGLAGGRQETQYFGPGTRLLVL.

The V and J genes are TRBV7-6 and TRBJ1-6; D is undetermined. Germline CDR1 and CDR2: SGHVS and FNYEAQ. CDR3 length: 12 amino acids. The ends were cut back, 8 bases at V and 5 bases at J, with 7 bases in the middle. The CDR3 DNA is TGTGCCAGCGGGGAGGATAATTCACCCCTCCACTTT. Its protein product is CASGEDNSPLHF.

This chain connects TRBV28 to TRBJ2-7; D is perhaps TRBD1 (6 bases). From germline, CDR1 is MDHEN and CDR2 SYDVKM. The V gene lost 5 bases and the J gene lost 1 base, with 15 bases spanning the gap. The CDR3 contains 15 residues. The DNA for the CDR3 is TGTGCCAGCAGTCACACAGGGCGAGGGTCCTACGAGCAGTACTTC. Its protein is CASSHTGRGSYEQYF.

The J gene is TRBJ2-7, the V gene TRBV10-3, with 8 bases lining up with TRBD1. This CDR3 region has 15 residues. V lost 1 base to trimming and J lost 3 bases; unmatched junction nucleotides: 5. Germline V gene sequence: CDR1 ENHRY, CDR2 SYGVKD. Written as DNA, the CDR3 is TGTGCCATCAGTGAGTTTGGACAGGGAGGCTACGAGCAGTACTTC. This gives the protein CAISEFGQGGYEQYF.

The chain links TRBV2 to TRBJ1-3; TRBD1 matches at 11 bases. The length of the CDR3 is 14 residues. J gave up 4 bases and V 6 bases, and 2 bases lay outside the gene matches. Germline assignment: CDR1 SNHLY and CDR2 FYNNEI. DNA for the CDR3: TGTGCCAGCAGGGACAGGGGGCTCGGAAACACCATATATTTT. Translated, it gives CASRDRGLGNTIYF. Combining the CDR3 with reference TRBV2 and TRBJ1-3 gives the whole variable domain EPEVTQTPSHQVTQMGQEVILRCVPISNHLYFYWYRQILGQKVEFLVSFYNNEISEKSEIFDDQFSVERPDGSNFTLKIRSTKLEDSAMYFCASRDRGLGNTIYFGEGSWLTVV.

The gene calls are TRBV19 and TRBJ2-7; D may be TRBD2 (6 bases). The CDR3 contains 15 residues. V lost 3 bases, J lost 4 bases, and 16 bases lay in between. Germline V gene sequence: CDR1 LNHDA, CDR2 SQIVND (reference sequence). CDR3 loop: CASSMGRGLGYEQYF. Here the CDR3 DNA reads TGTGCCAGTAGTATGGGGCGGGGCTTGGGTTACGAGCAGTACTTC.

The chain couples TRBV19 to TRBJ2-1; the D gene is possibly TRBD1 (7 bases). Germline CDR1 reads LNHDA; CDR2 reads SQIVND (reference sequence). Trimming left V 7 bases short and J 4 bases short, with 20 bases between. This CDR3 region has 16 residues. This chain's CDR3 is CASTPGQGGGYNEQFF. CDR3 nucleotide sequence: TGTGCCAGTACCCCCGGGCAGGGGGGCGGATACAATGAGCAGTTCTTC.

The V call is TRBV9, the J call TRBJ2-2; 12 nucleotides align to TRBD2. There are 16 residues in the CDR3. J gave up 6 bases and V 3 bases, and 6 bases lay outside the gene matches. Germline CDR1 and CDR2: SGDLS and YYNGEE. The DNA for the CDR3 is TGTGCCAGCAGCGGTCTAGCGGGGGGGAGCGCCGGGGAGCTGTTTTTT. The encoded protein is CASSGLAGGSAGELFF.

The V call is TRBV5-1, the J call TRBJ2-2, with 10 bases aligning to TRBD2. This CDR3 comprises 17 residues. Per germline, CDR1 SGHRS and CDR2 YFSETQ. V was clipped by 1 base and J by 2 bases; unmatched bases: 5. For the CDR3, the DNA is TGCGCCAGCAGCTTGTTTAGCGGGAGGACTAACACCGGGGAGCTGTTTTTT. This codes for CASSLFSGRTNTGELFF. The variable domain in full, with the rest retrieved from reference TRBV5-1 and TRBJ2-2, is KAGVTQTPRYLIKTRGQQVTLSCSPISGHRSVSWYQQTPGQGLQFLFEYFSETQRNKGNFPGRFSGRQFSNSRSEMNVSTLELGDSALYLCASSLFSGRTNTGELFFGEGSRLTVL.

The genes are TRBV28 and TRBJ2-3, with 10 bases matching TRBD2. The CDR3 extends over 15 amino acids. V shed 6 bases and J 2 bases; nucleotides not matched to a gene: 5. The germline CDR1 and CDR2 sequences are MDHEN and SYDVKM. CDR3 loop: CASRAGTSVTDTQYF. Here the CDR3 DNA reads TGTGCCAGCAGGGCCGGGACTAGCGTCACAGATACGCAGTATTTT.

In its sample, this clone was seen a few times. The chain uses TRBV7-9 and TRBJ1-2; 10 bases align to TRBD1. Unmatched junction bases numbered 8, after V lost 1 base and J lost 6 bases. The CDR3 is 16 amino acids. The V gene's germline CDR1 is SEHNR and CDR2 FQNEAQ (reference sequence). The CDR3 here is CASSLGTGGERDGYTF. The CDR3 DNA reads as TGTGCCAGCAGCTTAGGGACAGGGGGAGAGAGGGATGGCTACACCTTC.

V gene TRBV28 combines with J gene TRBJ2-7; 9 bases are a match to TRBD2. CDR3 length: 16 amino acids. The V and J ends lost 4 bases and 8 bases, in that order; junction bases with no gene match: 15. The germline CDR1 and CDR2 sequences are MDHEN and SYDVKM. This chain's CDR3 is CASSSLSAGGSTQQYF. The CDR3 nucleotides are TGTGCCAGCAGTTCCCTCTCAGCGGGAGGAAGTACGCAGCAGTACTTC. Complete variable domain (other parts from reference TRBV28 and TRBJ2-7): DVKVTQSSRYLVKRTGEKVFLECVQDMDHENMFWYRQDPGLGLRLIYFSYDVKMKEKGDIPEGYSVSREKKERFSLILESASTNQTSMYLCASSSLSAGGSTQQYFGPGTRLTVT.